This T cell receptor (beta chain) originates from a study of blood T cell repertoires in COVID-19. Looked up from germline, CDR1 is ENHRY and CDR2 is SYGVKD. V was shortened by 3 bases and J by 4 bases, with 15 bases between the two germline ends. The CDR3 contains 15 residues. In the original processing: Reference gene primers were amplified, and this amplification served to estimate nucleated cell counts. Assay: immunoSEQ multiplex PCR; the TCRdb copy retains only in-frame clones and omits some. The V and J calls and the clone size are those of that table, but D and trimming were determined from the DNA. The data hold about 110,000 clones, with nearly 85% observed a single time.

Specimen: peripheral blood. The rearrangement links TRBV10-3 to TRBJ1-1; tentatively, D is TRBD1 (5 bases). The receptor was isolated from a woman in her forties or fifties with acute or convalescent COVID-19. The CDR3 loop is CAISDPRRGGTEAFF. CDR3 DNA sequence: TGTGCCATCAGTGACCCCCGTAGGGGCGGCACTGAAGCTTTCTTT.